Listed here is a single TCR beta chain. From germline, CDR1 is MDHEN and CDR2 SYDVKM. V dropped 5 bases and J dropped 1 base, with 14 bases sitting between them. The CDR3 spans 15 residues. In the authors' methods: The assay estimated nucleated cells by amplifying reference gene primers. Here immunoSEQ multiplex PCR was the method, and the copy in TCRdb shows in-frame clones only, minus some. That table gives V, J and clone size, and the DNA gave D and trimming. This table has a few hundred thousand clones, 85% to 90% appearing once. This entry comes from a study of blood T cell repertoires in COVID-19. The wider study: The study drew acute and convalescent COVID-19 samples from the United States, Italy and Spain. PBMCs, B-cell-depleted T cells, or T cells provided the cDNA or gDNA that made up the material.

This receptor was obtained from a man aged 55-75 years with acute or convalescent COVID-19. The chain recombines TRBV28 with TRBJ1-1, with a tentative D call TRBD1 (5 bases). Source material: peripheral blood. The CDR3 bases are TGTGCCAGCAGTCCCCCCCTTGACAGGAACACTGAAGCTTTCTTT. It translates to CASSPPLDRNTEAFF.